A single sample gave rise to the 30 T cell receptor beta chains below, sequenced in a study of blood T cell repertoires in COVID-19. Repertoires were generated with immunoSEQ multiplex PCR, while TCRdb's copy carries only in-frame clones and drops some. This table has under 300,000 clones, less than 90% appearing once. Sequences were obtained from peripheral blood. The receptors come from a human donor in a cohort sampled during active COVID-19.

This clone was seen just once. The chain is built from TRBV29-1 and TRBJ2-7, with TRBD1 matching 11 bases. The trim removed 4 bases at V and 6 bases at J, leaving 5 bases unmatched. Germline CDR1 and CDR2: SQVTM and ANQGSEA. There are 13 residues in the CDR3. DNA of the CDR3: TGCAGCGTTGGGGGACAGGGGGTCCGCGAGCAGTACTTC. The encoded protein is CSVGGQGVREQYF.

V is TRBV18 and J is TRBJ2-7; D remains unclear. V was pared by 1 base and J by 2 bases, with 15 bases between. The CDR3 contains 16 residues. Germline CDR1 reads KGHSH; CDR2 reads LQKENI. The CDR3 DNA is TGTGCCAGCTCACCACAGTCAGGTAGTTCAGCCTACGAGCAGTACTTC. It specifies CASSPQSGSSAYEQYF.

This clone was seen once. CDR3 DNA: TGTGCCACCCAATCCCAGGCGCTCGGGGAGCTGTTTTTT. The encoded protein is CATQSQALGELFF. The genes are TRBV3-1 (or the pseudogene TRBV3-2) and TRBJ2-2; the D is unclear. CDR3 length equals 13 residues. Germline values: CDR1 LGHDT, CDR2 YNNKEL (reference sequence). Trimming removed 10 bases from V and 7 bases from J, with 16 bases in between.

V usage is TRBV5-8 and J usage is TRBJ2-1, with D perhaps matching TRBD1 (6 bases). Per germline, CDR1 SGHTS and CDR2 YDEGEE. CDR3 length: 13 residues. The germline V and J ends were trimmed by 4 bases and 6 bases, with 11 bases remaining between them. This chain's CDR3 is CASSHIQGNEQFF. The CDR3 DNA reads TGTGCCAGCAGCCACATACAGGGCAATGAGCAGTTCTTC. Combining the CDR3 with reference TRBV5-8 and TRBJ2-1 gives the whole variable domain EAGVTQSPTHLIKTRGQQATLRCSPISGHTSVYWYQQALGLGLQFLLWYDEGEERNRGNFPPRFSGRQFPNYSSELNVNALELEDSALYLCASSHIQGNEQFFGPGTRLTVL.

This sequence joins TRBV30 and TRBJ1-1, with D uncertain. The V end lost 2 bases, the J end lost 7 bases, and 11 bases lay between the germline ends. Germline-derived CDR1 and CDR2 are GTSNPN and SVGIG (reference sequence). The CDR3 has 12 residues. The CDR3 loop reads CAWSNAAVEAFF. CDR3 DNA: TGTGCCTGGAGTAACGCGGCTGTTGAAGCTTTCTTT.

A note on this clone: Other DNA sequences of this sample code for an identical CDR3. The CDR3 region is CASSQVRYEQYF. CDR3 nucleotide sequence: TGTGCCAGCAGCCAAGTGCGCTACGAGCAGTACTTC. The gene calls are TRBV3-1 (or the pseudogene TRBV3-2) and TRBJ2-7; D gene ambiguous. V lost 1 base to trimming and J lost 3 bases, with 4 bases between them. The CDR3 length is 12 residues. The germline gives CDR1 LGHDT, CDR2 YNNKEL (reference sequence).

The chain carries TRBV21-1 and TRBJ2-7; TRBD1 is the table's D call, not checked against the DNA. TRBV21-1 is an annotated pseudogene. CDR3 size: 15 residues. The CDR3 nucleotides read TGTGCCAGCAGCAAAGTCTGGGACAGGGGGTACGAGCAGTACTTC. This gives the protein CASSKVWDRGYEQYF.

The chain has TRBV28 and TRBJ2-3, with D perhaps TRBD2 (6 bases). The CDR3 is 15 amino acids. Germline CDR1 reads MDHEN; CDR2 reads SYDVKM. Trimming pared 5 bases from V and 3 bases from J, leaving 15 bases between. Here the CDR3 reads CASSAGLKDTDTQYF. DNA of the CDR3: TGTGCCAGCAGTGCGGGACTGAAAGATACAGATACGCAGTATTTT.

V is TRBV5-5 and J is TRBJ2-7; D is ambiguous. The CDR3 length is 11 residues. The V gene's germline CDR1 is SGHKS and CDR2 YYEKEE (reference sequence). The ends were cut back, 0 bases at V and 7 bases at J, with 5 bases in the middle. The CDR3 spells CASSLEEEQYF. The CDR3 nucleotides are TGTGCCAGCAGCTTGGAGGAGGAGCAGTACTTC. The whole variable domain, filled in from reference TRBV5-5 and TRBJ2-7, reads DAGVTQSPTHLIKTRGQQVTLRCSPISGHKSVSWYQQVLGQGPQFIFQYYEKEERGRGNFPDRFSARQFPNYSSELNVNALLLGDSALYLCASSLEEEQYFGPGTRLTVT.

This chain uses TRBV5-1 with TRBJ1-1; tentative D call: TRBD1 (5 bases). From germline, CDR1 is SGHRS and CDR2 YFSETQ. This CDR3 spans 15 amino acids. Trimming removed 8 bases at V and 1 base at J, with 18 bases between. The CDR3 DNA follows: TGCGCCAGTACTACGAGGGGCGGGGGGAACACTGAAGCTTTCTTT. Encoded protein: CASTTRGGGNTEAFF.

This rearrangement joins TRBV11-2 to TRBJ1-1; 9 bases agree with TRBD1. V was clipped by 4 bases and J by 7 bases; unmatched bases: 4. CDR1 is SGHAT, CDR2 FQNNGV, per germline. CDR3 length: 13 amino acids. The CDR3 DNA reads as TGTGCCAGCAGCTCACAGGGGGCTCTTGAAGCTTTCTTT. This codes for CASSSQGALEAFF. The whole variable domain, filled in from reference TRBV11-2 and TRBJ1-1, reads EAGVAQSPRYKIIEKRQSVAFWCNPISGHATLYWYQQILGQGPKLLIQFQNNGVVDDSQLPKDRFSAERLKGVDSTLKIQPAKLEDSAVYLCASSSQGALEAFFGQGTRLTVV.

This rearrangement joins TRBV18 to TRBJ1-4; tentatively, D is TRBD1 (6 bases). Trimming removed 3 bases at V and 5 bases at J, with 10 bases between. The germline V gene encodes CDR1 KGHSH and CDR2 LQKENI. The CDR3 is 14 residues long. The CDR3 DNA follows: TGTGCCAGCTCACCCAGGGGCACGAATGAAAAACTGTTTTTT. This sequence encodes CASSPRGTNEKLFF.

The chain is built from TRBV7-6 and TRBJ1-4; 7 positions agree with TRBD1. The V segment lost 1 base and the J segment 6 bases; nucleotides outside the gene matches: 8. The CDR3 loop spans 16 amino acids. CDR1 is SGHVS, CDR2 FNYEAQ, per germline. The CDR3 sequence is CASSLGRTGWDEKLFF. For the CDR3, the DNA is TGTGCCAGCAGCTTAGGACGGACAGGATGGGATGAAAAACTGTTTTTT.

CDR3 amino acids: CASSEALWDSVLFGETQYF. Written as DNA, the CDR3 is TGTGCCAGCAGTGAAGCGCTCTGGGACAGCGTCCTCTTTGGGGAGACCCAGTACTTC. The chain links TRBV2 to TRBJ2-5, with 7 bases fitting TRBD1. This CDR3 spans 19 amino acids. Germline V gene data show CDR1 as SNHLY and CDR2 as FYNNEI. Trimming removed 0 bases from V and 5 bases from J; junction bases left unmatched: 18.

The J gene is TRBJ2-7, the V gene TRBV19; TRBD2 matches 10 bases. V shed 6 bases, J shed 5 bases, and the junction held 13 bases outside the gene matches. This CDR3 has 16 residues. Germline loops: CDR1 LNHDA, CDR2 SQIVND (reference sequence). The CDR3 loop is CASRGPSAGGPNEQYF. The CDR3 DNA follows: TGTGCCAGTAGGGGCCCCTCAGCGGGAGGGCCCAACGAGCAGTACTTC.

The rearrangement links TRBV4-1 to TRBJ2-5; D might be TRBD2 (5 bases). Germline V CDR1 and CDR2: MGHRA, YSYEKL. Trimming pared 0 bases from V and 5 bases from J, leaving 22 bases between. The CDR3 has 18 residues. The CDR3 reads CASSQDRIGQRRRETQYF. CDR3 nucleotides: TGCGCCAGCAGCCAAGATAGGATCGGCCAGCGGAGACGGGAGACCCAGTACTTC.

The genes are TRBV2 and TRBJ2-4; 7 bases are shared with TRBD2. V lost 6 bases, J lost 0 bases, and 11 bases stayed unmatched. Germline V gene lookup returns CDR1 SNHLY and CDR2 FYNNEI. The CDR3 loop spans 17 amino acids. The CDR3 region has the DNA TGTGCCAGCAGGGCTAGCGGTAGCACTCTAGCCAAAAACATTCAGTACTTC. Its protein product is CASRASGSTLAKNIQYF.

The chain recombines TRBV4-3 with TRBJ2-7; tentative D call: TRBD2 (6 bases). The CDR3 contains 13 residues. CDR1 is LGHNA, CDR2 YSLEER, per germline. V shed 5 bases and J shed 6 bases, with 14 bases lying between them. The CDR3 sequence is CASSGTARGEQYF. The CDR3 DNA is TGCGCCAGCAGCGGGACTGCACGGGGCGAGCAGTACTTC.

The V and J genes are TRBV7-8 and TRBJ1-5; D gene unclear. Per germline, CDR1 SGHVS and CDR2 FQNEAQ. V lost 1 base, J lost 4 bases, and 8 bases lay in between. The CDR3 length is 14 residues. The CDR3 spells CASSLVAGNQPQHF. CDR3 coding DNA: TGTGCCAGCAGCTTAGTTGCGGGGAATCAGCCCCAGCATTTT.

This chain links TRBV3-1 (or the pseudogene TRBV3-2) with TRBJ1-1; 10 bases map to TRBD1. Germline V lookup: CDR1 LGHDT, CDR2 YNNKEL (reference sequence). V gave up 2 bases and J gave up 5 bases; unmatched junction bases: 2. This CDR3 is built from 14 residues. The CDR3 nucleotides are TGTGCCAGCAGCCAACGACAGGGGGCGACTGAAGCTTTCTTT. Its protein product is CASSQRQGATEAFF.

V is TRBV5-4 and J is TRBJ2-2; D possibly corresponds to TRBD2 (5 bases). Trimming pared 1 base from V and 7 bases from J, leaving 14 bases between. CDR3 length: 15 amino acids. Germline V gene lookup returns CDR1 SGHNT and CDR2 YYREEE (reference sequence). The chain's CDR3 is CASSLPVGGVGELFF. CDR3 sequence (DNA): TGTGCCAGCAGCTTGCCGGTCGGAGGAGTCGGGGAGCTGTTTTTT.

The chain is built from TRBV13 and TRBJ2-1, with 7 bases matching TRBD2. The CDR3 length is 16 residues. Losses at the gene ends were 7 bases for V and 5 bases for J; bases not matched to a gene: 14. CDR1 and CDR2 (germline): PRHDT, FYEKMQ (reference sequence). The CDR3 spells CASTHRPGRVNNEQFF. CDR3 sequence (DNA): TGTGCCAGCACCCACCGGCCGGGGAGGGTAAACAATGAGCAGTTCTTC.

The sample holds one count of this clone. This chain links TRBV28 with TRBJ1-3; 8 bases align to TRBD1. Unmatched junction bases numbered 7, after V lost 8 bases and J lost 4 bases. CDR3 size: 14 residues. The germline CDR1 and CDR2 sequences are MDHEN and SYDVKM. CDR3 protein: CASSQGANGNTIYF. The CDR3 bases are TGTGCCAGCTCGCAGGGGGCGAACGGAAACACCATATATTTT.

This sequence joins TRBV3-1 (or the pseudogene TRBV3-2) and TRBJ2-1, with D perhaps TRBD1 (6 bases). The CDR3 runs to 16 residues. The germline V gene has CDR1 LGHDT and CDR2 YNNKEL (reference sequence). V dropped 4 bases and J dropped 10 bases, with 23 bases sitting between them. CDR3 bases: TGTGCCAGCAGCCTCATGGGCTGGCGGTCCCAGGGGGAGCAGTTCTTC. It translates to CASSLMGWRSQGEQFF.

V is TRBV25-1 and J is TRBJ2-3; TRBD2 is a possible D gene (6 bases). Trimming removed 3 bases at V and 2 bases at J, with 12 bases between. There are 15 residues in the CDR3. Germline lookup yields CDR1 MGHDK and CDR2 SYGVNS. CDR3 DNA: TGTGCCAGCAGTGAGGTTAGCGGTTACACAGATACGCAGTATTTT. Amino acids: CASSEVSGYTDTQYF.

The rearrangement joins TRBV5-1 to TRBJ1-4; the D gene is possibly TRBD1 (6 bases). CDR1 and CDR2 from the germline V gene are SGHRS and YFSETQ. Trimming stripped 4 bases from V and 3 bases from J, with 16 bases between. This CDR3 is built from 16 residues. CDR3 amino acids: CASSGAGELPNEKLFF. As DNA, the CDR3 is TGCGCCAGCAGCGGGGCAGGGGAGCTACCTAATGAAAAACTGTTTTTT.

V gene TRBV6-2 or TRBV6-3 combines with J gene TRBJ2-2, with 10 bases matching TRBD1. The CDR3 sequence is 16 residues long. V gave up 6 bases and J gave up 3 bases; unmatched junction bases: 7. Per the germline V gene, CDR1 is MNHEY and CDR2 is SVGEGT. CDR3 nucleotides: TGTGCCAGCAGCCCTTTAGGGACAGGGGACACCGGGGAGCTGTTTTTT. Residues: CASSPLGTGDTGELFF.

The CDR3 is CASRKTSLETQYF. Here the CDR3 DNA reads TGTGCCAGCAGGAAGACTAGTTTGGAGACCCAGTACTTC. The chain uses TRBV28 and TRBJ2-5, with a tentative D call TRBD2 (6 bases). The CDR3 sequence is 13 residues long. Trimming left V 6 bases short and J 5 bases short, with 13 bases between. Per the germline V gene, CDR1 is MDHEN and CDR2 is SYDVKM.

The rearrangement links TRBV12-3 or TRBV12-4 to TRBJ2-1, with D uncertain. There are 13 residues in the CDR3. The V end was cut by 1 base, the J end by 4 bases, with 5 bases between. CDR3 loop: CASSLDRYNEQFF. The CDR3 region has the DNA TGTGCCAGCAGTTTAGACCGGTACAATGAGCAGTTCTTC.

This clone was picked up a small number of times. One end of the junction does not line up with germline, which may come from a read error. This chain connects TRBV5-1 to TRBJ1-1, with 7 bases fitting TRBD1. Germline loops: CDR1 SGHRS, CDR2 YFSETQ. CDR3 size: 15 residues. The CDR3 DNA follows: TGCGCCAGCAGCTTGGACAGGGGTTGGGTCACTAAAGCTTTCTTT. It encodes CASSLDRGWVTKAFF.